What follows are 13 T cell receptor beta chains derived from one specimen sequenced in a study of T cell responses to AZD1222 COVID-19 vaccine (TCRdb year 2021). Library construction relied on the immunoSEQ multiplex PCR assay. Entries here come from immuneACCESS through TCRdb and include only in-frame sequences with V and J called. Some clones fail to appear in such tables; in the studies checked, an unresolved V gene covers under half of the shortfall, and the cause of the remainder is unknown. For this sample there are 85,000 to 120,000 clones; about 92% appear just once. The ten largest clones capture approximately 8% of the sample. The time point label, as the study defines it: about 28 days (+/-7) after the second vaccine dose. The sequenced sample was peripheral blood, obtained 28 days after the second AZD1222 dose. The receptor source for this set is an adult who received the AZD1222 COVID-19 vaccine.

This CDR3 is CASSYPLPPGLGEQYF. The CDR3 nucleotides read TGTGCCAGCAGTTACCCTCTCCCCCCAGGGTTGGGCGAGCAGTACTTC. This sequence joins TRBV6-2 or TRBV6-3 and TRBJ2-7; tentatively, D is TRBD1 (5 bases). The germline V gene has CDR1 MNHEY and CDR2 SVGEGT. V dropped 2 bases and J dropped 6 bases, with 20 bases sitting between them. This CDR3 has 16 residues.

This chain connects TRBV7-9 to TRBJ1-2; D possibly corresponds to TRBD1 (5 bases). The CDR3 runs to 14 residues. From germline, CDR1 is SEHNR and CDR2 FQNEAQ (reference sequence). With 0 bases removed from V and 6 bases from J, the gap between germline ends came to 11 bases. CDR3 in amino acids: CASSLAGPTDGYTF. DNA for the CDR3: TGTGCCAGCAGCTTAGCGGGACCGACGGATGGCTACACCTTC.

The CDR3 coding sequence is TGTGCCTGGTGGGGACTAGGGATCGGGGAGCTGTTTTTT. This translates into CAWWGLGIGELFF. The V and J genes are TRBV30 and TRBJ2-2; 8 nucleotides agree with TRBD2. Trimming at V came to 5 bases and at J to 7 bases, leaving 6 bases not matched to a gene. Germline V gene sequence: CDR1 GTSNPN, CDR2 SVGIG (reference sequence). CDR3 length: 13 amino acids.

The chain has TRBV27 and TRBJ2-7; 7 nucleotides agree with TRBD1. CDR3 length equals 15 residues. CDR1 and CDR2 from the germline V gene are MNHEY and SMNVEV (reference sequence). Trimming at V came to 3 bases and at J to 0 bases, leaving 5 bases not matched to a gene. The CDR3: CASSFGGQRSYEQYF. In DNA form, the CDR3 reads TGTGCCAGCAGTTTTGGGGGACAGCGCTCCTACGAGCAGTACTTC.

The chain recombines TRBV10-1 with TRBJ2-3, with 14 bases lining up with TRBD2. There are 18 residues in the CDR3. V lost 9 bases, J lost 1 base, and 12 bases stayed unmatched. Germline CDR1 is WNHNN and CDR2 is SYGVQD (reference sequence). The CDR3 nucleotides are TGCGCCAGAAATGGGACTAGCGGGGGCCCTTGGGGCACAGATACGCAGTATTTT. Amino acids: CARNGTSGGPWGTDTQYF.

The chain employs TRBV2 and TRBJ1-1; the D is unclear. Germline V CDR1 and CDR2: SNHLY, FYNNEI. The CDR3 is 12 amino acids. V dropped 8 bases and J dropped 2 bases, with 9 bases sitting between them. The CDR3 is CASFRVNTEAFF. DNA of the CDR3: TGTGCCAGCTTCCGGGTCAACACTGAAGCTTTCTTT.

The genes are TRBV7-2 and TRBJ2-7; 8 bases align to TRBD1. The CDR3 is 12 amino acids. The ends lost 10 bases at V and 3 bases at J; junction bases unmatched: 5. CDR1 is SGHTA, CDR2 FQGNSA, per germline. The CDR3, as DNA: TGTGCCACAGACAGGGGCGGCTACGAGCAGTACTTC. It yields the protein CATDRGGYEQYF.

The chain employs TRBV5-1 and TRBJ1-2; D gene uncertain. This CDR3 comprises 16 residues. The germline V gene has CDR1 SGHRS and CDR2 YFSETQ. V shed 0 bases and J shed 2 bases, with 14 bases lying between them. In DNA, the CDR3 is TGCGCCAGCAGCTTGGGTGACACGGGTTCCAACTATGGCTACACCTTC. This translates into CASSLGDTGSNYGYTF.

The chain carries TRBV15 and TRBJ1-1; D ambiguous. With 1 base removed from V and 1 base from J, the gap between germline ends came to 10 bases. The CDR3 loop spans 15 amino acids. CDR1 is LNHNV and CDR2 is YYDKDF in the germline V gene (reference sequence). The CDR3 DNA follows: TGTGCCACCAGCAGAGCCCCGGGATCGAACACTGAAGCTTTCTTT. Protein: CATSRAPGSNTEAFF.

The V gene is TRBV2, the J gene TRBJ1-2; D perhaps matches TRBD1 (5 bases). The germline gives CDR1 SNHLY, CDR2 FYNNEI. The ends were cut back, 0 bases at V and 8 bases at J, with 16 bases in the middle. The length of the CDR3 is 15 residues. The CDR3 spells CASSEALIQGGGYTF. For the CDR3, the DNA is TGTGCCAGCAGTGAAGCGCTTATTCAGGGTGGGGGCTACACCTTC.

CDR3 residues: CASSYGGPYSGYTF. CDR3 DNA: TGTGCCAGCAGTTACGGGGGACCGTATTCTGGCTACACCTTC. V is TRBV6-5 and J is TRBJ1-2; D possibly corresponds to TRBD1 (5 bases). The germline V gene has CDR1 MNHEY and CDR2 SVGAGI. Trimming took 2 bases from V and 7 from J, leaving 14 bases between them. CDR3 length: 14 residues.

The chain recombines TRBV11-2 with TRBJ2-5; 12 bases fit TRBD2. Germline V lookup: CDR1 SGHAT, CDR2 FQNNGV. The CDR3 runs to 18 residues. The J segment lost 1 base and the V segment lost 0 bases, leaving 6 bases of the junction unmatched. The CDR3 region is CASSLDHGLAGRQETQYF. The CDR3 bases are TGTGCCAGCAGCTTAGATCACGGACTAGCGGGACGCCAAGAGACCCAGTACTTC.

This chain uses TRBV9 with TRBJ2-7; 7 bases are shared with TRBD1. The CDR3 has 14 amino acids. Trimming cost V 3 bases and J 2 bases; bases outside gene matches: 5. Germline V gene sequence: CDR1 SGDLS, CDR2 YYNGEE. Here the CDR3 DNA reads TGTGCCAGCAGCGGCCGACAGGGTACCTACGAGCAGTACTTC. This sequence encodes CASSGRQGTYEQYF.